This is a list of T cell receptor beta chains from one sample in a study of control samples from healthy donors and cancer patients. Sequencing used immunoSEQ multiplex PCR; TCRdb keeps in-frame clones, though not all of them. This table holds more than 140,000 clones, about 89% found once. The sequencing sample was made of blood. These receptors were obtained from a man in his late teens or twenties in good health. The CDR3 runs from the conserved cysteine through the conserved F or W. D genes are given only for firm matches. A clone size is listed for some rows: how often the clone was seen (once, few, many), or a class if it is expanded.

>TRBD2|.|TRBV7-9|TRBJ2-3
TGTGCCAGCAGCTCGAGCGGGGGGGCAACAGATACGCAGTATTTT
CASSSSGGATDTQYF
>.|.|TRBV7-2|TRBJ2-3
TGTGCCAGCAGCCCGTGGACAGGTGGAGGGACAGATACGCAGTATTTT
CASSPWTGGGTDTQYF
>.|.|TRBV5-1|TRBJ2-7
TGCGCCAGCAGCTTGGCCCCAGCCTACGAGCAGTACTTC
CASSLAPAYEQYF
>.|once|TRBV28|TRBJ1-2
TGTGCCAGCCAACCACTCCGGACGGATTCTAACTATGGCTACACCTTC
CASQPLRTDSNYGYTF
>TRBD1|.|TRBV27|TRBJ2-2
TGTGCCAGCAGTTTATCGACAGGGGGGGGCGGGGAGCTGTTTTTT
CASSLSTGGGGELFF
>TRBD2|.|TRBV7-3|TRBJ2-5
TGTGCCAGCAGCCCTCTAGCGGGGGGGCCTTTGGAGACCCAGTACTTC
CASSPLAGGPLETQYF
>TRBD1|.|TRBV6-6|TRBJ1-5
TGTGCCACCGCCGGGACAGCGAGCAATCAGCCCCAGCATTTT
CATAGTASNQPQHF
>.|.|TRBV15|TRBJ2-3
TGTGCCACCAGCAGATCAGGACTTTCTAGCACAGATACGCAGTATTTT
CATSRSGLSSTDTQYF
>.|.|TRBV4-3|TRBJ1-2
TGCGCCAGCAGCCAAGCCGTGGGCAATGGCTACACCTTC
CASSQAVGNGYTF
>.|.|TRBV14|TRBJ2-2
TGTGCCAGCAGTCCGACAATGACCGGGGAGCTGTTTTTT
CASSPTMTGELFF
>.|.|TRBV6-2/TRBV6-3|TRBJ1-1
TGTGCCAGCAGTTATAACACCAACACTGAAGCTTTCTTT
CASSYNTNTEAFF
>.|.|TRBV5-5|TRBJ2-3
TGTGCCAGCAGCCCACTCTACAACGGGGAAACCGGTACGCAGTATTTT
CASSPLYNGETGTQYF
>.|.|TRBV19|TRBJ2-7
TGTGCCAGTAGTATTATTGGAGTGGACGAGCAGTACTTC
CASSIIGVDEQYF
>.|.|TRBV5-1|TRBJ2-1
TGCGCCAGCAGGCCAGCCTCCTACAATGAGCAGTTCTTC
CASRPASYNEQFF
>.|once|TRBV28|TRBJ1-5
TGTGCCAGCACCTCACCCCCGCCCCAGCCCCAGCATTTT
CASTSPPPQPQHF
>.|once|TRBV7-6|TRBJ1-1
TGTGCCAGCAGCTTACGAGGGGTGAACACTGAAGCTTTCTTT
CASSLRGVNTEAFF
>.|.|TRBV11-2|TRBJ1-3
TGTGCCAGCAGCTTCCACCTCTCTGGAAACACCATATATTTT
CASSFHLSGNTIYF
>.|.|TRBV30|TRBJ2-7
TGTGCCTGGAGTGTGGGGGCCCTAATCTTCTACGAGCAGTACTTC
CAWSVGALIFYEQYF
>TRBD1|.|TRBV5-1|TRBJ1-1
TGCGCCAGCAGCCTGGGACAGAGGAACACTGAAGCTTTCTTT
CASSLGQRNTEAFF
>.|.|TRBV7-2|TRBJ2-7
TGTGCCAGCAGCTTTGGGGATTACCTTCCGAGCGAGCAGTACTTC
CASSFGDYLPSEQYF
>.|.|TRBV4-3|TRBJ2-3
TGCGCCAGCAGCCAAGAACGGGTCGACGTGAGCACAGATACGCAGTATTTT
CASSQERVDVSTDTQYF
>.|.|TRBV7-3|TRBJ2-3
TGTGCCAGCAGCCCCCTTGGTTTGGCGGGGGCCCAGATGGATACGCAGTATTTT
CASSPLGLAGAQMDTQYF
>TRBD1|.|TRBV5-4|TRBJ1-1
TGTGCCAGCAGCCCCGAAACAGGGGACGGCACTGAAGCTTTCTTT
CASSPETGDGTEAFF
>TRBD2|.|TRBV6-5|TRBJ2-1
TGTGCCAGCAGTTCGGGGGGGAGCTCCTACAATGAGCAGTTCTTC
CASSSGGSSYNEQFF
>.|.|TRBV19|TRBJ1-4
TGTGCCAGTAGTGGGAGGACAGCTAATGAAAAACTGTTTTTT
CASSGRTANEKLFF
>.|.|TRBV30|TRBJ2-5
TGTGCCTGGACCACAAATGCAGGGGCCCAAGAGACCCAGTACTTC
CAWTTNAGAQETQYF
>TRBD2|.|TRBV7-9|TRBJ2-5
TGTGCCAGCAGTGCCCCGGGGGGGGCCGGGGAGACCCAGTACTTC
CASSAPGGAGETQYF
>.|.|TRBV5-5|TRBJ1-4
TGTGCCAGCAGCTTGGGAGCAGAGGAAAAACTGTTTTTT
CASSLGAEEKLFF
>TRBD1|.|TRBV7-9|TRBJ2-7
TGTGCCAGCAGCTTAACGTGGACAGGGTCCTACGAGCAGTACTTC
CASSLTWTGSYEQYF
>.|.|TRBV19|TRBJ1-5
TGTGCCAGTAGTATTGGATTAGGGGCGGGTCAGCCCCAGCATTTT
CASSIGLGAGQPQHF
>.|.|TRBV4-1|TRBJ1-5
TGCGCCAGCAGCCAGTACCGAGGTGGCAATCAGCCCCAGCATTTT
CASSQYRGGNQPQHF
>.|.|TRBV6-1|TRBJ2-7
TGTGCCAGCAGTGAAGGGAGGGTGAACGAGCAGTACTTC
CASSEGRVNEQYF
>.|.|TRBV19|TRBJ2-2
TGTGCCAGTAGTAGACGCGGTTCGGCCGGGGAGCTGTTTTTT
CASSRRGSAGELFF
>.|.|TRBV11-3|TRBJ2-1
TGTGCCAGCAGCTTGCGGCAGGTGGCCTACAATGAGCAGTTCTTC
CASSLRQVAYNEQFF
>.|.|TRBV5-1|TRBJ2-3
TGCGCCAACAACACAGATACGCAGTATTTT
CANNTDTQYF
>TRBD1|.|TRBV11-2|TRBJ2-7
TGTGCCAGCAGCTTATTGGCAGGGGGCGACGAGCAGTACTTC
CASSLLAGGDEQYF
>TRBD1|.|TRBV6-6|TRBJ2-7
TGTGCCAGCGGGGAGATCAGGGGGTCGACCTACGAGCAGTACTTC
CASGEIRGSTYEQYF
>TRBD1|few|TRBV6-6|TRBJ1-5
TGTGCCACCTCACAGGGGGCCAGCAATCAGCCCCAGCATTTT
CATSQGASNQPQHF
>TRBD2|.|TRBV5-1|TRBJ2-3
TGCGCCAGCGCTAGCGGGGGGCGGATAGATACGCAGTATTTT
CASASGGRIDTQYF
>.|once|TRBV3-1/TRBV3-2|TRBJ2-7
TGTGCCAGCAGCCGCTCCTACGAGCAGTACTTC
CASSRSYEQYF
>.|.|TRBV20-1|TRBJ1-5
TGCAGTGCTAGTCGGGACACCCTAAATCAGCCCCAGCATTTT
CSASRDTLNQPQHF
>.|.|TRBV15|TRBJ1-5
TGTGCCACCAGCACGGGTTCCCCGCTCAATCAGCCCCAGCATTTT
CATSTGSPLNQPQHF
>.|.|TRBV7-3|TRBJ1-1
TGTGCCAGCAGCTTCTATTCGCTGGTTCAAACTGAAGCTTTCTTT
CASSFYSLVQTEAFF
>.|.|TRBV29-1|TRBJ2-1
TGCAGCGTTGTCGAATTGGGGGGGGCCGCAAATGAGCAGTTCTTC
CSVVELGGAANEQFF
>TRBD1|.|TRBV27|TRBJ1-2
TGTGCCAGCAGTTTAAGTGGGGGGGAACAGGGGTATGGCTACACCTTC
CASSLSGGEQGYGYTF
>TRBD1|.|TRBV6-6|TRBJ2-7
TGTGCCAGCAGTAACAGGGGGCGTGGGGACGAGCAGTACTTC
CASSNRGRGDEQYF
>TRBD1|once|TRBV3-1/TRBV3-2|TRBJ1-1
TGTGCCAGCAGCCAACCAGGACAGGGGGGCACTGAAGCTTTCTTT
CASSQPGQGGTEAFF
>.|.|TRBV24-1|TRBJ2-2
TGTGCCACCATGCGGGACGCCGGGGAGCTGTTTTTT
CATMRDAGELFF
>.|few|TRBV2|TRBJ1-1
TGTGCCAGCAGTGAAGAGCAGGCCCCGGCTTTCTTT
CASSEEQAPAFF
>.|.|TRBV10-3|TRBJ1-1
TGTGCCGCCGGAGGCGGGTTGGGTCCGACTGAAGCTTTCTTT
CAAGGGLGPTEAFF